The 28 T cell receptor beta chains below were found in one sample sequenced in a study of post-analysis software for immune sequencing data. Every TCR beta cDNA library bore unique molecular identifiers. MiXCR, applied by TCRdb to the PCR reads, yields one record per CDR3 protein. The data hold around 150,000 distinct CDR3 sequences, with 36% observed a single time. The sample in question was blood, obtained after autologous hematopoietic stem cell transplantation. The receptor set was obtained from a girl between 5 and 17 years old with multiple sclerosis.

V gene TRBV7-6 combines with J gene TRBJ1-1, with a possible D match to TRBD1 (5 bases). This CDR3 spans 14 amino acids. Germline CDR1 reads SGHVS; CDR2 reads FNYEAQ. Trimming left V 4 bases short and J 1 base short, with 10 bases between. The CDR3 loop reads CASSSDRGNTEAFF. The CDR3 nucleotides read TGTGCCAGCAGCTCAGACAGAGGGAACACTGAAGCTTTCTTT.

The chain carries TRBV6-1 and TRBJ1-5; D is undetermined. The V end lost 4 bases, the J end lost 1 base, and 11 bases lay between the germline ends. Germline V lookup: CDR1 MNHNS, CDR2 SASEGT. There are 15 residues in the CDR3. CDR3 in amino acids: CASSGSGESNQPQHF. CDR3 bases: TGTGCCAGCAGTGGTTCCGGGGAGAGCAATCAGCCCCAGCATTTT.

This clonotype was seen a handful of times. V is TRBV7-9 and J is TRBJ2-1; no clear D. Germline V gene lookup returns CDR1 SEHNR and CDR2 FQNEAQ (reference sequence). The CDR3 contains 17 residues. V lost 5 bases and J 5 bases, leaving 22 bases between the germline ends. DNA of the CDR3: TGTGCCAGCAGCCCCTCTTGGTCGAGCGTCAAACACAATGAGCAGTTCTTC. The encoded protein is CASSPSWSSVKHNEQFF.

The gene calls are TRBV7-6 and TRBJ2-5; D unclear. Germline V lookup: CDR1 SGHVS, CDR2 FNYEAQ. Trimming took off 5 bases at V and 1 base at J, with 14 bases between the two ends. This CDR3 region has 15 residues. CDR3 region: CASSPLPDPQETQYF. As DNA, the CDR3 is TGTGCCAGCAGCCCCCTCCCTGACCCCCAAGAGACCCAGTACTTC.

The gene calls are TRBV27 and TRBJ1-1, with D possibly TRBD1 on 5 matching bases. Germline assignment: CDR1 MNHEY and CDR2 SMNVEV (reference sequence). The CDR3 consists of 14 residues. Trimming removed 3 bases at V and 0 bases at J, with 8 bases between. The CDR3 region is CASSFGGMNTEAFF. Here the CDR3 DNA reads TGTGCCAGCAGTTTCGGGGGGATGAACACTGAAGCTTTCTTT.

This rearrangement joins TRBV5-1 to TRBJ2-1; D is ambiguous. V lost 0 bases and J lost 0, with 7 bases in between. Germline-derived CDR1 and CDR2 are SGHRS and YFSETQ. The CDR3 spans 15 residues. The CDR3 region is CASSLDVASYNEQFF. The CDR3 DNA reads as TGCGCCAGCAGCTTGGACGTAGCCTCCTACAATGAGCAGTTCTTC.

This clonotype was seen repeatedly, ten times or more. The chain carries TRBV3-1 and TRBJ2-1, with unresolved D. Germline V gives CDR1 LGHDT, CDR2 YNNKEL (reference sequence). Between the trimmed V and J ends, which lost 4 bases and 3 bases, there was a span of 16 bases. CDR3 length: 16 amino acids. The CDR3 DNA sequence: TGTGCCAGCAGCCCATCGGCAGGAGCGATCTACAATGAGCAGTTCTTC. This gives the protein CASSPSAGAIYNEQFF.

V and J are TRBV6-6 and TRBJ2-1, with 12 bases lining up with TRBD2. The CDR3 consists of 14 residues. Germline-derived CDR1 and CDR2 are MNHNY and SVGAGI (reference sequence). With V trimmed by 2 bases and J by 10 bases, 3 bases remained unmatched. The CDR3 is CASSYVGLAGEQFF. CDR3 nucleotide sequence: TGTGCCAGCAGTTACGTTGGACTAGCGGGAGAGCAGTTCTTC.

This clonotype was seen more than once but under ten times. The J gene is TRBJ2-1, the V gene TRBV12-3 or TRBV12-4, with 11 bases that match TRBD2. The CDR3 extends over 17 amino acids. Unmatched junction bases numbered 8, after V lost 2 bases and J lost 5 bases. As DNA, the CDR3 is TGTGCCAGCAGTTTATGGGGGGGGACTAGCGGCCACAATGAGCAGTTCTTC. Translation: CASSLWGGTSGHNEQFF.

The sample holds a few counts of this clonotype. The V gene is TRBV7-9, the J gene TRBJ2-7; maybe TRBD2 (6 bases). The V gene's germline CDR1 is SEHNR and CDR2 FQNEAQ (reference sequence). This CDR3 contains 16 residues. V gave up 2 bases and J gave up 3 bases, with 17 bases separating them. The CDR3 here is CASSLSHMGGGYEQYF. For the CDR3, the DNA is TGTGCCAGCAGCTTATCCCACATGGGGGGAGGCTACGAGCAGTACTTC.

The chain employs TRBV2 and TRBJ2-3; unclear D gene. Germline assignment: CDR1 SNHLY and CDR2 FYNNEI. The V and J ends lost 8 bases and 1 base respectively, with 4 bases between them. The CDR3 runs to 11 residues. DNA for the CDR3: TGTGCCAGCTACGGCACAGATACGCAGTATTTT. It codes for CASYGTDTQYF.

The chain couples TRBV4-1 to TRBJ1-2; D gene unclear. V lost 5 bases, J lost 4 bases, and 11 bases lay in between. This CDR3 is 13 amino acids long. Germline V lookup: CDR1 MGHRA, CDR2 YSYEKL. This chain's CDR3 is CASSFDPGYGYTF. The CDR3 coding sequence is TGCGCCAGCAGCTTCGATCCAGGCTATGGCTACACCTTC.

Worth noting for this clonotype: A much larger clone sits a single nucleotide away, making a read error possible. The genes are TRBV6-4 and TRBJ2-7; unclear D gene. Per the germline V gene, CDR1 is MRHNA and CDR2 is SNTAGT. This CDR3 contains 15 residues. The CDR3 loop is CASSDSKRVSYGQYF. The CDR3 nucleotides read TGTGCCAGCAGTGACTCGAAAAGGGTTTCCTACGGGCAGTACTTC.

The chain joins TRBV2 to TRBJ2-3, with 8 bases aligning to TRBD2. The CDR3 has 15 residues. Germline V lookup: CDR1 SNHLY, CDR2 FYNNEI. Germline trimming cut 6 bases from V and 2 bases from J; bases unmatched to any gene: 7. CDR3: CASRGKRGTTDTQYF. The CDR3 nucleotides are TGTGCCAGCAGGGGGAAGCGGGGGACCACAGATACGCAGTATTTT.

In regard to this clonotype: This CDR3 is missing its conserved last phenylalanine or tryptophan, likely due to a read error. CDR3 amino acids: CASSGTRARTYEQYS. CDR3 sequence (DNA): TGTGCCAGCAGTGGGACTAGGGCCAGAACCTACGAGCAGTACTCC. The chain carries TRBV12-3 or TRBV12-4 and TRBJ2-7; 8 bases are a match to TRBD2. This CDR3 contains 15 residues. Unmatched junction bases numbered 8, after V lost 5 bases and J lost 2 bases.

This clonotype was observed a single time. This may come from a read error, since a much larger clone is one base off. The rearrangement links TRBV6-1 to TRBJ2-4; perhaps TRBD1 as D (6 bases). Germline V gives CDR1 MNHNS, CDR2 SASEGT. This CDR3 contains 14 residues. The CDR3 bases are TGTGCCAGCAGTGAGGCGGACAGTAGCTACGAGCAGCACTTC. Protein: CASSEADSSYEQHF.

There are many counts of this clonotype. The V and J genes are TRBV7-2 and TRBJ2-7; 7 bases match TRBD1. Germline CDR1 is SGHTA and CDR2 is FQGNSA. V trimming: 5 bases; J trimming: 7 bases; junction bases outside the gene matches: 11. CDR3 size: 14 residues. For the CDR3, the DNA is TGTGCCAGCAGCATCCCGGGACAGCCCTGGGAGCAGTACTTC. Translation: CASSIPGQPWEQYF. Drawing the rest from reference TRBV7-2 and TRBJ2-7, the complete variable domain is GAGVSQSPSNKVTEKGKDVELRCDPISGHTALYWYRQSLGQGLEFLIYFQGNSAPDKSGLPSDRFSAERTGGSVSTLTIQRTQQEDSAVYLCASSIPGQPWEQYFGPGTRLTVT.

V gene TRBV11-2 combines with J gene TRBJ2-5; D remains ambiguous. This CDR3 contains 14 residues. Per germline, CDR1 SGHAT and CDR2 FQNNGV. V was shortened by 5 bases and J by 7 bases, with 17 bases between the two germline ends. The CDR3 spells CASSAPGYDRTQYF. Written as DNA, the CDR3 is TGTGCCAGCAGCGCCCCAGGTTACGATCGGACCCAGTACTTC.

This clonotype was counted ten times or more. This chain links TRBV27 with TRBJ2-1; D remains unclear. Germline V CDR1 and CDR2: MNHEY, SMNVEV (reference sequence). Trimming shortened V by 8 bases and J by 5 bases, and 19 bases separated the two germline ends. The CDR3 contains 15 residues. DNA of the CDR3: TGTGCCAGCTCACGAGAGCTCCTGAGAAACAATGAGCAGTTCTTC. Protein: CASSRELLRNNEQFF.

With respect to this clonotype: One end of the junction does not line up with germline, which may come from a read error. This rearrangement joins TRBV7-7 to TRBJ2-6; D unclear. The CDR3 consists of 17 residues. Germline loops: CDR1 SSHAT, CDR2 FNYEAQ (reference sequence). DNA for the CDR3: TGTGCTAGCAGCCCGTGGAATTGGGGTACTGGGGCCAACGTCCTGACTTTC. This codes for CASSPWNWGTGANVLTF. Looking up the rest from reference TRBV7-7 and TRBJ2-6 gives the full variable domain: GAGVSQSPRYKVTKRGQDVTLRCDPISSHATLYWYQQALGQGPEFLTYFNYEAQPDKSGLPSDRFSAERPEGSISTLTIQRTEQRDSAMYRCASSPWNWGTGANVLTFGAGSRLTVL.

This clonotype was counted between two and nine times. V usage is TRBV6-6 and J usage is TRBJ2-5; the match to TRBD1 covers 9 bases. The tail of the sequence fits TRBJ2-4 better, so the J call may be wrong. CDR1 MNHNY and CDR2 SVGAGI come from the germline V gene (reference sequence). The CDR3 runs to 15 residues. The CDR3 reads CASSHDRGERNIQYF. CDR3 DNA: TGTGCCAGCAGTCACGACAGGGGGGAGCGAAACATTCAGTACTTC.

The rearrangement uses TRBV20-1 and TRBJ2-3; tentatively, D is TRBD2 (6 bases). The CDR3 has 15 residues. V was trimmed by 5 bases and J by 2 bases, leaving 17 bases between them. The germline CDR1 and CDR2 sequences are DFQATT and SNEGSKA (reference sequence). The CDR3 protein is CSAHTGGPFTDTQYF. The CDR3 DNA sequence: TGCAGTGCTCACACCGGGGGACCCTTCACAGATACGCAGTATTTT.

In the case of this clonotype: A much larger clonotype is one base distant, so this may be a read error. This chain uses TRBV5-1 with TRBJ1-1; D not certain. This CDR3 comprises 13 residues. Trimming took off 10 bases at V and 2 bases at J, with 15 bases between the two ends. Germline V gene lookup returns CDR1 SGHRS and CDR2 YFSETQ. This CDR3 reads CAGATGRNTEAFF. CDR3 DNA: TGCGCCGGCGCCACGGGCCGAAACACTGAAGCTTTCTTT. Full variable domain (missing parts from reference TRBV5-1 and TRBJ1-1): KAGVTQTPRYLIKTRGQQVTLSCSPISGHRSVSWYQQTPGQGLQFLFEYFSETQRNKGNFPGRFSGRQFSNSRSEMNVSTLELGDSALYLCAGATGRNTEAFFGQGTRLTVV.

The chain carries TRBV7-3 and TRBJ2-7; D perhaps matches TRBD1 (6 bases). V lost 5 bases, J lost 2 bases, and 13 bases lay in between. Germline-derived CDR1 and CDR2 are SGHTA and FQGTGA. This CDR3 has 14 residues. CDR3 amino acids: CASSPGQFPYEQYF. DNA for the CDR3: TGTGCCAGCAGCCCCGGACAGTTCCCCTACGAGCAGTACTTC.

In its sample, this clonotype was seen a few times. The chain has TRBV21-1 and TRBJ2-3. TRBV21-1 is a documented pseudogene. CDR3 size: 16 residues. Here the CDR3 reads CASSKGDPRDTDTQYF. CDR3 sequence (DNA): TGTGCCAGCAGCAAAGGTGATCCTAGAGACACAGATACGCAGTATTTT.

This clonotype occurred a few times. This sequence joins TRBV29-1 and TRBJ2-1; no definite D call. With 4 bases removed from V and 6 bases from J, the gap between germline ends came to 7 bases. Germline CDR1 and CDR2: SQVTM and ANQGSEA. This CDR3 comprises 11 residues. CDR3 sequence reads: CSVGVGNEQFF. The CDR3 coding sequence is TGCAGCGTTGGTGTGGGCAATGAGCAGTTCTTC.

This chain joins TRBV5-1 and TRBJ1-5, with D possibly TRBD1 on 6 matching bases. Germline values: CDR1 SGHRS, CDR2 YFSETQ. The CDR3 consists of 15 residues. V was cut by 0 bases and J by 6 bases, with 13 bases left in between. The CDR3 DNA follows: TGCGCCAGCAGCTTGGGGGGGGGCCTAGGTCAGCCCCAGCATTTT. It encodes CASSLGGGLGQPQHF.

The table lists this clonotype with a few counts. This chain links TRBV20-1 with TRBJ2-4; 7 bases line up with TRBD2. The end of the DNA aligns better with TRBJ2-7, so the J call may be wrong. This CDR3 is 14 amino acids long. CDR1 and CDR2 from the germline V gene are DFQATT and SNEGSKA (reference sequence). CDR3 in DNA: TGCAGTGCTAGCCCCCTAGCGGTTGCTCACGAGCAGTACTTC. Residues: CSASPLAVAHEQYF.